Given below is one T cell receptor (beta chain) in context. The source of the sample is a study of blood T cell repertoires in COVID-19. About the research overall: T cells, B-cell-depleted T cells, or PBMCs supplied cDNA or gDNA.

Germline CDR1 reads SGHNT; CDR2 reads YYREEE (reference sequence). Trimming at V came to 0 bases and at J to 5 bases, leaving 10 bases not matched to a gene. The CDR3 is made up of 17 amino acids. As originally analysed: Amplified reference gene primers provided the basis for estimating nucleated cell counts. Data came from immunoSEQ multiplex PCR; TCRdb stores just in-frame clones and leaves some out. The V and J calls and the clone size are those of that table, but D and trimming were determined from the DNA. This sample carries about 170,000 clones, around 85% of them seen once, and the ten largest clones take about 8.1%.

Sequenced sample: peripheral blood. The V gene is TRBV5-4, the J gene TRBJ2-2, with 7 bases matching TRBD2. This receptor was taken from a woman at least 80 years old with COVID-19, enrolled during active disease. CDR3 region: CASSLGGSGPGTGELFF. The CDR3 nucleotides read TGTGCCAGCAGCTTGGGCGGGAGTGGGCCCGGGACCGGGGAGCTGTTTTTT.